The entry below gives a single T cell receptor beta chain sequence along with its context. Its specific antigen is unknown. No qualities accompany the bases; no much larger clone lies one base away. This record comes from a study of control samples from healthy donors and cancer patients (dated by TCRdb to the early 2020s). The library relied on the immunoSEQ multiplex PCR assay. Sourced from immuneACCESS, this table was stored by TCRdb with only in-frame sequences that have V and J called. A share of the clones is absent; for the studies checked, an unresolved V gene accounts for under half, and the remainder has no known explanation. The sample has approximately 49,000 clones on record, roughly nine tenths of them singletons. The biggest ten clones account for roughly 1.6% of the sample. Reading from cysteine to phenylalanine, the CDR3 counts 14 amino acids. Just CDR3 DNA is preserved here, 42 bases in frame from base 1. Germline trimming amounts to 5 bases on V and 5 bases on J, with 6 as the count of junction bases outside the gene matches. CDR1 and CDR2, looked up from the germline V gene, are MDHEN and SYDVKM.

The V gene is TRBV28 and the J gene is TRBJ1-5; 7 bases in between match TRBD1. This receptor was identified in a man aged 35-49 years with colorectal cancer. The material sequenced was PBMCs. At the DNA level, the sequence is TGTGCCAGCAGTATCGGACAGGTTGATCAGCCCCAGCATTTT. Translated, this gives CASSIGQVDQPQHF.